This T cell receptor (beta chain) is from a study of identical twins. Whole-study results and caveats: The presence of invariant MAIT and iNKT cells could partly confound analyses of zero-insertion sequences. Modelling approaches yielded underestimates of out-of-frame TCR alpha sharing between monozygotic twins. There were fewer insertions in abundant cord blood beta clonotypes, but memory repertoires showed no such pattern.

Each cDNA held unique molecular identifiers, and template switching gave it a universal primer site. In TCRdb, the 5' RACE reads were re-called with MiXCR into one record per CDR3 protein. The data contain hundreds of thousands of distinct CDR3 sequences, around 7.6% of them singletons. In its sample, this clonotype was seen many times. Antigen specificity is unknown. V lost 6 bases and J 10 bases, leaving 16 bases between the germline ends. The CDR3 length is 14 residues. These data also formed part of another study, on yellow fever vaccine responses in identical twins.

What was sequenced was CD8+ T cells sorted from blood. This receptor was taken from a young woman in good health. The V and J genes are TRBV12-3 or TRBV12-4 and TRBJ1-6; D may be TRBD1 (6 bases). The CDR3 here is CASSLGGLGSPLHF. The CDR3 DNA is TGTGCCAGCAGCCTAGGGGGGTTAGGATCACCCCTCCACTTT.